These 27 T cell receptor beta chains originate from one sample sequenced in a study of shared T cell receptors in the human thymus (dated by TCRdb to about 2021). The library came from the immunoSEQ multiplex PCR assay. TCRdb provides this immuneACCESS table in a form limited to in-frame rearrangements. Some clones are lacking; in checked studies, under half of them reflect an unresolved V gene, and why the rest are absent is not known. This sample gives approximately 760,000 clones in total; approximately 83% of them show up just once. Of the sample, approximately 0.01% falls within the top ten clones. These data were also reused for a study on human thymus T cells.

Sample: thymocytes. These receptors originate from a girl less than two years old with a congenital heart defect. Donor details come from another sample of the same person, matched by shared clones.

The chain links TRBV6-1 to TRBJ1-6; D unclear. Germline assignment: CDR1 MNHNS and CDR2 SASEGT. V lost 0 bases, J lost 6 bases, and 21 bases lay in between. This CDR3 is 19 amino acids long. CDR3 sequence reads: CASSEAFLSPSTGNSPLHF. CDR3 DNA sequence: TGTGCCAGCAGTGAAGCATTCCTAAGCCCGTCCACGGGTAATTCACCCCTCCACTTT.

The chain employs TRBV4-2 and TRBJ2-1, with D perhaps TRBD2 (5 bases). The ends were cut back, 1 base at V and 1 base at J, with 8 bases in the middle. The CDR3 is made up of 15 amino acids. The germline CDR1 and CDR2 sequences are LGHNA and YNFKEQ. CDR3 sequence reads: CASSQALASYNEQFF. The CDR3 DNA sequence: TGTGCCAGCAGCCAAGCCCTAGCATCCTACAATGAGCAGTTCTTC.

V and J are TRBV7-6 and TRBJ2-5; TRBD1 might be the D (5 bases). Germline lookup yields CDR1 SGHVS and CDR2 FNYEAQ. The CDR3 runs 19 residues. V was pared by 1 base and J by 0 bases, with 21 bases between. The CDR3 DNA reads TGTGCCAGCAGCTTAGAGGTGCTGGCGGTTGGGGCCAACCAAGAGACCCAGTACTTC. Its protein is CASSLEVLAVGANQETQYF.

The gene calls are TRBV5-4 and TRBJ1-4, with D possibly matching TRBD1 (5 bases). CDR3 length: 16 amino acids. The germline V gene encodes CDR1 SGHNT and CDR2 YYREEE (reference sequence). V was clipped by 2 bases and J by 8 bases, with 19 bases between them. The CDR3 bases are TGTGCCAGCAGCTTTGGTTACGGTCAGGGTCGCGAAAAACTGTTTTTT. Protein product: CASSFGYGQGREKLFF. The entire variable domain, with the rest obtained from reference TRBV5-4 and TRBJ1-4, is as follows: ETGVTQSPTHLIKTRGQQVTLRCSSQSGHNTVSWYQQALGQGPQFIFQYYREEENGRGNFPPRFSGLQFPNYSSELNVNALELDDSALYLCASSFGYGQGREKLFFGSGTQLSVL.

The genes are TRBV7-6 and TRBJ2-7, with D unresolved. The CDR3 totals 14 residues. Germline CDR1 SGHVS, CDR2 FNYEAQ. V lost 1 base to trimming and J lost 1 base, with 8 bases between them. The CDR3 DNA sequence: TGTGCCAGCAGCTTAGGACCACTATCCTACGAGCAGTACTTC. Encoded protein: CASSLGPLSYEQYF.

This clone was seen just once. The chain uses TRBV6-5 and TRBJ1-1; no clear D gene. CDR1 is MNHEY, CDR2 SVGAGI, per germline. The CDR3 sequence is 13 residues long. V was shortened by 2 bases and J by 7 bases, with 11 bases between the two germline ends. The CDR3 protein is CASSYTVLYEAFF. CDR3 coding DNA: TGTGCCAGCAGTTACACGGTACTGTATGAAGCTTTCTTT.

This sequence joins TRBV5-4 and TRBJ1-2; D gene unclear. V gave up 0 bases and J gave up 3 bases, with 12 bases separating them. CDR3 length: 15 residues. Germline lookup yields CDR1 SGHNT and CDR2 YYREEE (reference sequence). This chain's CDR3 is CASSLEGRLDYGYTF. For the CDR3, the DNA is TGTGCCAGCAGCTTGGAAGGGAGGTTGGACTATGGCTACACCTTC.

V and J are TRBV7-9 and TRBJ1-3, with no clear D. Per the germline V gene, CDR1 is SEHNR and CDR2 is FQNEAQ (reference sequence). V lost 5 bases and J lost 2, with 16 bases in between. This CDR3 spans 16 amino acids. This CDR3 is CASSPRSRAAGNTIYF. The CDR3 bases are TGTGCCAGCAGCCCCAGGTCGCGGGCCGCTGGAAACACCATATATTTT.

The V and J genes are TRBV25-1 and TRBJ1-1; D gene ambiguous. Germline lookup yields CDR1 MGHDK and CDR2 SYGVNS. Trimming took off 8 bases at V and 0 bases at J, with 19 bases between the two ends. The length of the CDR3 is 16 residues. The CDR3 DNA follows: TGTGCCAGCCGCCGAGTTGGAGCAAACATGAACACTGAAGCTTTCTTT. Protein sequence: CASRRVGANMNTEAFF.

This clone was counted between two and nine times. The chain carries TRBV29-1 and TRBJ2-3; 7 bases match TRBD2. V lost 6 bases, J lost 6 bases, and 3 bases stayed unmatched. This CDR3 comprises 11 residues. Germline-derived CDR1 and CDR2 are SQVTM and ANQGSEA. Here the CDR3 DNA reads TGCAGCGTCCGACTAGCCGATACGCAGTATTTT. Translation: CSVRLADTQYF.

Here the CDR3 reads CASSGASGISYEQYF. DNA of the CDR3: TGTGCCAGCAGTGGGGCTAGCGGAATATCCTACGAGCAGTACTTC. The rearrangement joins TRBV5-5 to TRBJ2-7; TRBD2 aligns across 7 bases. Germline lookup yields CDR1 SGHKS and CDR2 YYEKEE (reference sequence). The length of the CDR3 is 15 residues. The trim removed 5 bases at V and 1 base at J, leaving 9 bases unmatched.

The J gene is TRBJ1-2, the V gene TRBV14, with D unresolved. Trimming took 1 base from V and 3 from J, leaving 6 bases between them. CDR1 is SGHDN and CDR2 is FVKESK in the germline V gene. The CDR3 spans 13 residues. CDR3: CASSQVPDYGYTF. In nucleotides, the CDR3 is TGTGCCAGCAGCCAAGTGCCGGACTATGGCTACACCTTC.

The chain links TRBV7-6 to TRBJ1-5; D perhaps matches TRBD1 (6 bases). Germline V gene data show CDR1 as SGHVS and CDR2 as FNYEAQ. This CDR3 has 14 amino acids. Trimming removed 6 bases from V and 4 bases from J, with 13 bases in between. DNA for the CDR3: TGTGCCAGCAGTCGCGAACAGGGAAATCAGCCCCAGCATTTT. Amino acid sequence: CASSREQGNQPQHF.

The chain is built from TRBV30 and TRBJ1-6; D possibly corresponds to TRBD1 (5 bases). Trimming stripped 0 bases from V and 10 bases from J, with 13 bases between. Germline V gives CDR1 GTSNPN, CDR2 SVGIG (reference sequence). The CDR3 extends over 14 amino acids. As DNA, the CDR3 is TGTGCCTGGAGTGTATATAGGGGTCCATCACCCCTCCACTTT. As protein: CAWSVYRGPSPLHF.

V usage is TRBV4-3 and J usage is TRBJ2-1; 8 nucleotides align to TRBD2. The J segment lost 4 bases and the V segment lost 0 bases, leaving 5 bases of the junction unmatched. From germline, CDR1 is LGHNA and CDR2 YSLEER. The CDR3 spans 16 residues. The CDR3 DNA is TGCGCCAGCAGCCAAGATCGGGGGGGGGATTACAATGAGCAGTTCTTC. It translates to CASSQDRGGDYNEQFF.

This chain links TRBV9 with TRBJ1-3; 7 bases match TRBD1. The V gene end was trimmed by 3 bases and the J gene end by 8 bases; junction bases not matched to a gene: 11. The germline V gene encodes CDR1 SGDLS and CDR2 YYNGEE. The CDR3 is 15 amino acids. The chain's CDR3 is CASSASDREGHTIYF. CDR3 sequence (DNA): TGTGCCAGCAGCGCAAGCGACAGGGAAGGACACACCATATATTTT.

This clone appeared once. The chain recombines TRBV25-1 with TRBJ2-3, with 7 nucleotides matching TRBD1. CDR3 length: 16 residues. Germline values: CDR1 MGHDK, CDR2 SYGVNS. Germline trimming cut 3 bases from V and 2 bases from J; bases unmatched to any gene: 8. CDR3 sequence reads: CASSDHGTENTDTQYF. CDR3 sequence (DNA): TGTGCCAGCAGTGACCACGGGACAGAGAACACAGATACGCAGTATTTT.

This rearrangement joins TRBV6-1 to TRBJ2-7, with 9 bases matching TRBD1. V lost 6 bases to trimming and J lost 5 bases; unmatched junction nucleotides: 11. This CDR3 is 15 amino acids long. CDR1 MNHNS and CDR2 SASEGT come from the germline V gene. The CDR3 DNA sequence: TGTGCCAGCAGGGCCCACAGGGGGCCGGGGGACGAGCAGTACTTC. Its protein is CASRAHRGPGDEQYF.

The chain is built from TRBV12-5 and TRBJ2-5; the match to TRBD1 covers 10 bases. The J call may be faulty, since TRBJ2-7 better matches the DNA end. The CDR3 is made up of 13 amino acids. Germline CDR1 LGHNT, CDR2 FRNRAP. The CDR3 region has the DNA TGTGCTAGTGCCTCGGACAGGGGGTACGAGCAGTACTTC. Protein sequence: CASASDRGYEQYF.

The chain carries TRBV6-5 and TRBJ1-6; TRBD1 aligns across 7 bases. Germline V CDR1 and CDR2: MNHEY, SVGAGI. The length of the CDR3 is 14 residues. J lost 8 bases, V lost 1 base, and 2 bases had no gene match. CDR3 region: CASSYWDSYSPLHF. The CDR3 DNA sequence: TGTGCCAGCAGTTACTGGGACAGCTATTCACCCCTCCACTTT.

The chain joins TRBV27 to TRBJ2-5; D might be TRBD2 (5 bases). V was clipped by 2 bases and J by 5 bases, with 9 bases between them. The CDR3 is 13 residues long. The V gene's germline CDR1 is MNHEY and CDR2 SMNVEV (reference sequence). CDR3 sequence: CASSLRGYETQYF. CDR3 DNA: TGTGCCAGCAGTTTACGAGGGTATGAGACCCAGTACTTC.

The chain employs TRBV5-1 and TRBJ2-4; unclear D gene. Trimming pared 3 bases from V and 0 bases from J, leaving 13 bases between. The germline gives CDR1 SGHRS, CDR2 YFSETQ. The CDR3 is 16 residues long. In nucleotides, the CDR3 is TGCGCCAGCAGCTCCATCCCGACTCTAGCCAAAAACATTCAGTACTTC. This encodes CASSSIPTLAKNIQYF.

V and J are TRBV10-3 and TRBJ2-3, with a possible D match to TRBD1 (5 bases). Looked up from germline, CDR1 is ENHRY and CDR2 is SYGVKD. The CDR3 is 18 residues long. V lost 3 bases to trimming and J lost 4 bases, with 23 bases between them. The CDR3 DNA reads TGTGCCATCAGTGATGAATATTCGCGCCTCAAAGGGGCAGATACGCAGTATTTT. It is translated as CAISDEYSRLKGADTQYF.

The V call is TRBV7-9, the J call TRBJ2-7; 9 bases align to TRBD1. V gave up 6 bases and J gave up 4 bases; unmatched junction bases: 10. From germline, CDR1 is SEHNR and CDR2 FQNEAQ (reference sequence). The CDR3 length is 15 residues. The chain's CDR3 is CASRMPGQGIYEQYF. CDR3 sequence (DNA): TGTGCCAGCAGAATGCCGGGACAGGGTATTTACGAGCAGTACTTC. Full variable domain (missing parts from reference TRBV7-9 and TRBJ2-7): DTGVSQNPRHKITKRGQNVTFRCDPISEHNRLYWYRQTLGQGPEFLTYFQNEAQLEKSRLLSDRFSAERPKGSFSTLEIQRTEQGDSAMYLCASRMPGQGIYEQYFGPGTRLTVT.

This chain connects TRBV6-6 to TRBJ1-2, with no clear D. Trimming took off 2 bases at V and 1 base at J, with 5 bases between the two ends. Germline loops: CDR1 MNHNY, CDR2 SVGAGI (reference sequence). This CDR3 comprises 13 residues. The CDR3 DNA reads TGTGCCAGCAGTTACAGTAGTAACTATGGCTACACCTTC. Its translation: CASSYSSNYGYTF.

The chain recombines TRBV14 with TRBJ1-5; 7 bases agree with TRBD1. This CDR3 is 20 amino acids long. Trimming cost V 7 bases and J 0 bases; bases outside gene matches: 21. Germline V gene data show CDR1 as SGHDN and CDR2 as FVKESK. CDR3 protein: CASNREGQVVRTYSNQPQHF. The CDR3, as DNA: TGTGCCAGCAACAGAGAAGGACAGGTGGTGAGGACTTATAGCAATCAGCCCCAGCATTTT.

V gene TRBV5-1 combines with J gene TRBJ1-4; 7 positions match TRBD1. The CDR3 length is 15 residues. Germline trimming cut 4 bases from V and 7 bases from J; bases unmatched to any gene: 10. Germline V gene sequence: CDR1 SGHRS, CDR2 YFSETQ. CDR3 region: CASSPTNRGGEKLFF. The CDR3 DNA sequence: TGCGCCAGCAGCCCAACCAACAGGGGAGGTGAAAAACTGTTTTTT.